What follows describes a single T cell receptor beta chain. An end of the junction differs from the germline gene, which may be a read error. The researchers produced TCR beta cDNA from roughly 500 ng total RNA with a constant-region primer. Researchers made the TCR beta libraries by running three nested multiplex PCR rounds with slightly modified ARM-PCR. With TRBV1-TRBV30 forward primers and a C-beta reverse primer, the first two PCR rounds were run for 10 cycles each. TCRdb itself ran the multiplex PCR reads through MiXCR, one entry per CDR3 protein. Of over 100,000 distinct CDR3 sequences in the sample, under 70% are singletons; the top ten hold 8.1%. Co-extracted RNA and DNA came from approximately 20-30 mg of unsorted bulk tissue. In germline, CDR1 is SGHAT, CDR2 FQNNGV. The CDR3 is 14 residues long. The sample comes from a study of tumor-infiltrating lymphocytes in primary liver carcinoma.

The source material was tumor-adjacent normal liver tissue. The source is a woman aged 55-69 years with primary liver carcinoma and hepatitis B virus infection. This chain connects TRBV11-2 to TRBJ2-1; possible D gene TRBD2, 6 bases. CDR3: CASLEGGSIGEQFF. As DNA, the CDR3 is TGTGCCAGCTTAGAGGGAGGAAGTATCGGTGAGCAGTTCTTT.